The clone carrying this T cell receptor (beta chain) has a single count. This sample was included in a study of control samples from healthy donors and cancer patients. Repertoires were generated with immunoSEQ multiplex PCR, while TCRdb's copy carries only in-frame clones and drops some. The data hold approximately 140,000 clones, with 85% to 90% observed a single time. J gave up 3 bases and V 3 bases, and 1 base lay outside the gene matches. Germline CDR1 and CDR2: SNHLY and FYNNEI. The CDR3 extends over 14 amino acids. This TCR was sampled from a man in his fifties or sixties with head and neck cancer. The chain uses TRBV2 and TRBJ2-7; 11 bases map to TRBD2. Sequenced: PBMCs. The CDR3 region has the DNA TGTGCCAGCAGTGAGGGGACTAGCGGCTACGAGCAGTACTTC. It translates to CASSEGTSGYEQYF.